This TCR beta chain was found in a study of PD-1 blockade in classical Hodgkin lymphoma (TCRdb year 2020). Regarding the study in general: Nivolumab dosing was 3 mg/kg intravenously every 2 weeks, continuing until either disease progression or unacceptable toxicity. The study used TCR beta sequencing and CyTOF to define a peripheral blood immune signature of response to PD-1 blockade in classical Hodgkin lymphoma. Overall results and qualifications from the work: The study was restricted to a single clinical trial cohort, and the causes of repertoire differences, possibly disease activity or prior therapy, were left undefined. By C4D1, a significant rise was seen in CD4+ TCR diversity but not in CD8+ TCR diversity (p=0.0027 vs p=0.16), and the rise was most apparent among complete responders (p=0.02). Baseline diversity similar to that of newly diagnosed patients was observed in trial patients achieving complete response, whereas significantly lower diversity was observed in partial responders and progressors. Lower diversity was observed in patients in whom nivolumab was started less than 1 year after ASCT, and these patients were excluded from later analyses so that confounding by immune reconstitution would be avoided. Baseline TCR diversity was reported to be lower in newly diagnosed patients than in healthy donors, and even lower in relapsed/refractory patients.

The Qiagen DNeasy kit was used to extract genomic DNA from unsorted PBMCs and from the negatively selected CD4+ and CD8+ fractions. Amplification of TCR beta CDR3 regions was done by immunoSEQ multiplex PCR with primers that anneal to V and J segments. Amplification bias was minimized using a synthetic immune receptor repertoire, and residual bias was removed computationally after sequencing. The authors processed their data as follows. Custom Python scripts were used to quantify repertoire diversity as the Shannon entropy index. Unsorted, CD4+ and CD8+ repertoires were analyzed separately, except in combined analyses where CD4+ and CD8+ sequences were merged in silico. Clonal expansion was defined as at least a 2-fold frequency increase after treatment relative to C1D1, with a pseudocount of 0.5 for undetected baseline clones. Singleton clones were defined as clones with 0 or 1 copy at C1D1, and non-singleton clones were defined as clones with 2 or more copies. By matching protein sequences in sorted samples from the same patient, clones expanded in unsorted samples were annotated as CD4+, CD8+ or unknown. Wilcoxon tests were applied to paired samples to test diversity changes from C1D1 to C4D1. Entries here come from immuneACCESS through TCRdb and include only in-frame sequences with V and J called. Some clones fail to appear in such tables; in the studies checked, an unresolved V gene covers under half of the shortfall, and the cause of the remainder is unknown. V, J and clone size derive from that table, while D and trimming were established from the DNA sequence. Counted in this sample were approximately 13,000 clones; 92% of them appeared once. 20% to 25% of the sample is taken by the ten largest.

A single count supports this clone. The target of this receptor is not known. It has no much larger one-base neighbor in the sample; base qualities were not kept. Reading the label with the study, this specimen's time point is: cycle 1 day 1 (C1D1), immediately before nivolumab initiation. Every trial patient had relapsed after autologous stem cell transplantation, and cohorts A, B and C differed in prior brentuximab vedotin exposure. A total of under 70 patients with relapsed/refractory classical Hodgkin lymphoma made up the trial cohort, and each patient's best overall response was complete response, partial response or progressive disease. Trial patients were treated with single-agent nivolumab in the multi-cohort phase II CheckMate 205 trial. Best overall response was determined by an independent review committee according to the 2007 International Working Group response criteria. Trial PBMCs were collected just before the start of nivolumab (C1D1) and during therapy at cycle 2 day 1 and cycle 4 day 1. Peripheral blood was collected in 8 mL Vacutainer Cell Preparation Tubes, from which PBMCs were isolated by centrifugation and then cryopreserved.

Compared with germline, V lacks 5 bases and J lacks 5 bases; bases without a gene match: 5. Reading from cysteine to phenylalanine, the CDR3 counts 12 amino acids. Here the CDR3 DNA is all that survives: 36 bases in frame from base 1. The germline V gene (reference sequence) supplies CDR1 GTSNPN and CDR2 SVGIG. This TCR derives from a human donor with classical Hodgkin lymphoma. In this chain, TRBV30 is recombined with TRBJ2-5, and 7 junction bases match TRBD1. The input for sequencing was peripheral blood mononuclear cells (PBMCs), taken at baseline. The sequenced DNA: TGTGCCTGGGGGCAGGGGGACGAGACCCAGTACTTC. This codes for CAWGQGDETQYF.